This TCR beta chain was sequenced during a study of cytomegalovirus exposure and HLA in healthy donors. Primers for the PCR totalled 60 Vbeta and 13 Jbeta. Method: immunoSEQ multiplex PCR; TCRdb's copy keeps in-frame clones and lacks some. The data contain some 92,000 clones, more than 65% of them singletons. The TCR originated in a man aged 30 to 45 in good health and CMV-seronegative. The sample taken for sequencing was PBMCs.

CDR3 region: CATSRDRDIAYEQYF. As DNA, the CDR3 is TGTGCCACCAGCAGAGATAGGGACATAGCCTACGAGCAGTACTTC. This sequence joins TRBV15 and TRBJ2-7; TRBD1 might be the D (6 bases). This CDR3 is built from 15 residues. In germline, CDR1 is LNHNV, CDR2 YYDKDF (reference sequence). V was cut by 0 bases and J by 2 bases, with 11 bases left in between.